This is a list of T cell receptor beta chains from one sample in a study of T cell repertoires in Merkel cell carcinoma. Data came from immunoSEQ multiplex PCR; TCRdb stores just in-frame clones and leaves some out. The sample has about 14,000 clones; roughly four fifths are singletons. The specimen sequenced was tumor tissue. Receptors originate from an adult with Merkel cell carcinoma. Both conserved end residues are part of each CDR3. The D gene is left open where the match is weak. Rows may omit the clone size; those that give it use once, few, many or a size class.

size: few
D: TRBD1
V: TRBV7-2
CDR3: CASSLMDRSSNQPQHF

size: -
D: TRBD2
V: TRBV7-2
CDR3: CASSAFSGGSYEQYF

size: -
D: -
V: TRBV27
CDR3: CASSLSPSGNNEQFF

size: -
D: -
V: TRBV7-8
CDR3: CASSLGGTNQPQHF

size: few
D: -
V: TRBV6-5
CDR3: CASSYGTQYNEQFF

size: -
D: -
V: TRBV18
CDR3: CASSPPQNTEAFF

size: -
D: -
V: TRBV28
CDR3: CASSFPPLAYEQYF

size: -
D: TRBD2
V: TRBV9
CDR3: CASSASGTSLPGELFF

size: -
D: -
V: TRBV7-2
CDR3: CASSHLGQQETQYF

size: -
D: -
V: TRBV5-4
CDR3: CASSFGSGNQPQHF

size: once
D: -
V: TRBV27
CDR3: CASSSRAFSGGYTF

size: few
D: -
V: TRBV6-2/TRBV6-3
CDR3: CASSYAGPTEAFF

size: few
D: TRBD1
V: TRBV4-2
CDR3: CASSQGDRARDSNQPQHF

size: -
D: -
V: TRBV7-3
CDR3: CASSLTRENNSPLHF

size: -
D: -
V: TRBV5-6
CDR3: CASSLARAVSGNTIYF

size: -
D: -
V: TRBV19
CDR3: CASSTQDGFYGYTF

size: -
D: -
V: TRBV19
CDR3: CASSIGEGYGYTF

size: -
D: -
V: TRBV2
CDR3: CASSESTGGWATEAFF

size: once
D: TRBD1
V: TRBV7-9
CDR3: CASSPRGGQGATYGYTF

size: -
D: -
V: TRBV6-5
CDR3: CASSWGGAGQPQHF

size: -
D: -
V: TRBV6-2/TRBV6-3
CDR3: CASSYRLSMNEQYF